The 26 T cell receptor beta chains reported below all come from one sample, sequenced in a study of T-cell reconstitution after alpha-beta-depleted transplantation in children. Preparing the TCRbeta library involved the use of unique molecular identifiers. MiXCR, run by TCRdb on the PCR reads, gives a single entry per CDR3 protein. The data show fewer than 550,000 distinct CDR3 sequences, 10% to 12% seen once. Sequencing was performed on PBMCs, mostly from graft donor cells, taken 180 days after TCRalphabeta/CD19-depleted stem cell transplant. These receptors were obtained from a female patient aged 2-10 years who had a stem cell transplant for aplastic anemia, so the T cells may come from the graft donor.

CDR3 nucleotide sequence: TGTGCCAGCAGCACTCAGACAGAACTCTCTGGAAACACCATATATTTT. Translation gives CASSTQTELSGNTIYF. This rearrangement joins TRBV9 to TRBJ1-3, with D tentatively TRBD1 (5 bases). Germline CDR1 SGDLS, CDR2 YYNGEE. The CDR3 totals 16 residues. Trimming took 4 bases from V and 0 from J, leaving 14 bases between them. Filled out from reference TRBV9 and TRBJ1-3, the complete variable domain reads DSGVTQTPKHLITATGQRVTLRCSPRSGDLSVYWYQQSLDQGLQFLIQYYNGEERAKGNILERFSAQQFPDLHSELNLSSLELGDSALYFCASSTQTELSGNTIYFGEGSWLTVV.

This clonotype has a handful of counts. The V and J genes are TRBV6-5 and TRBJ1-6, with D perhaps TRBD1 (5 bases). There are 16 residues in the CDR3. Deletions cut 2 bases from V and 0 bases from J, with 8 bases between. CDR1 and CDR2 from the germline V gene are MNHEY and SVGAGI. The CDR3 DNA reads TGTGCCAGCAGTTACAGGGGAAGCTCCTATAATTCACCCCTCCACTTT. It is translated as CASSYRGSSYNSPLHF.

This clonotype was detected a few times. J is TRBJ1-4 and V is TRBV30, with D possibly matching TRBD1 (6 bases). The germline V gene has CDR1 GTSNPN and CDR2 SVGIG (reference sequence). The CDR3 sequence is 14 residues long. V lost 1 base, J lost 8 bases, and 14 bases lay in between. As DNA, the CDR3 is TGTGCCTGGAGTGAAGGACAGTCCAGCGAAAAACTGTTTTTT. It encodes CAWSEGQSSEKLFF.

At least ten counts were recorded for this clonotype. This rearrangement joins TRBV7-3 to TRBJ2-5; D might be TRBD2 (6 bases). The CDR3 is 14 amino acids. V dropped 3 bases and J dropped 5 bases, with 13 bases sitting between them. Per germline, CDR1 SGHTA and CDR2 FQGTGA. The CDR3 coding sequence is TGTGCCAGCAGCTTGATCGGAGGGGTCGAGACCCAGTACTTC. Amino acids: CASSLIGGVETQYF.

This clonotype turned up a few times. The V call is TRBV12-3 or TRBV12-4, the J call TRBJ1-5; D is undetermined. V gave up 3 bases and J gave up 4 bases, with 19 bases separating them. The CDR3 contains 17 residues. The CDR3 sequence: CASSLRYSGRRNQPQHF. DNA for the CDR3: TGTGCCAGCAGTTTGCGGTACAGTGGCCGCAGAAATCAGCCCCAGCATTTT.

The sample holds a few counts of this clonotype. The chain carries TRBV6-2 or TRBV6-3 and TRBJ2-7; possibly TRBD1 or TRBD2 for D (5 bases each). Per germline, CDR1 MNHEY and CDR2 SVGEGT. This CDR3 region has 15 residues. With 5 bases removed from V and 3 bases from J, the gap between germline ends came to 17 bases. The CDR3 sequence: CASSPSGTANYEQYF. CDR3 nucleotide sequence: TGTGCCAGCAGTCCTTCAGGGACGGCAAACTACGAGCAGTACTTC.

Ten or more counts support this clonotype. The chain uses TRBV27 and TRBJ2-2; D might be TRBD1 (5 bases). Trimming cost V 0 bases and J 5 bases, with 7 bases left between them. Looked up from germline, CDR1 is MNHEY and CDR2 is SMNVEV (reference sequence). The CDR3 consists of 14 residues. CDR3 sequence (DNA): TGTGCCAGCAGTTTATCAGGGGCGACCGGGGAGCTGTTTTTT. Amino acid sequence: CASSLSGATGELFF.

This clonotype was recorded at least ten times. The V gene is TRBV19, the J gene TRBJ2-6; D is possibly TRBD1 (6 bases). Trimming left V 5 bases short and J 0 bases short, with 8 bases between. The CDR3 consists of 15 residues. Germline CDR1 LNHDA, CDR2 SQIVND (reference sequence). DNA for the CDR3: TGTGCCAGTAGTTACAGGGTCTCTGGGGCCAACGTCCTGACTTTC. Translated, it gives CASSYRVSGANVLTF.

The rearrangement uses TRBV7-2 and TRBJ2-1; D call uncertain. This CDR3 region has 14 residues. Trimming removed 2 bases at V and 6 bases at J, with 11 bases between. Germline V gene lookup returns CDR1 SGHTA and CDR2 FQGNSA. CDR3 sequence reads: CASSLLASGNEQFF. The CDR3 nucleotides read TGTGCCAGCAGCTTACTTGCCTCAGGCAATGAGCAGTTCTTC. Using reference TRBV7-2 and TRBJ2-1 for the parts outside the CDR3, the full variable domain is GAGVSQSPSNKVTEKGKDVELRCDPISGHTALYWYRQSLGQGLEFLIYFQGNSAPDKSGLPSDRFSAERTGGSVSTLTIQRTQQEDSAVYLCASSLLASGNEQFFGPGTRLTVL.

The chain has TRBV12-3 or TRBV12-4 and TRBJ2-2, with no clear D. V lost 2 bases and J 0 bases, leaving 4 bases between the germline ends. The CDR3 is made up of 14 amino acids. CDR3 in amino acids: CASSLRANTGELFF. DNA of the CDR3: TGTGCCAGCAGTTTACGGGCGAACACCGGGGAGCTGTTTTTT.

In regard to this clonotype: The CDR3 does not close with the conserved phenylalanine or tryptophan, likely indicating a read error. The chain uses TRBV7-2 and TRBJ2-7; 14 nucleotides line up with TRBD2. Trimming cost V 3 bases and J 6 bases; bases outside gene matches: 1. Germline-derived CDR1 and CDR2 are SGHTA and FQGNSA. The CDR3 is 14 residues long. The CDR3 sequence is CASSFGTSGGEQYY. In nucleotides, the CDR3 is TGTGCCAGCAGCTTCGGGACTAGCGGGGGCGAGCAGTACTAC.

This clonotype was seen a handful of times. The CDR3 coding sequence is TGTGCCACCAGTGATACCGGGACAGGGGGCAATGAGCAGTTCTTC. Translating gives CATSDTGTGGNEQFF. This chain links TRBV24-1 with TRBJ2-1; 11 bases align to TRBD1. The CDR3 spans 15 residues. With 3 bases clipped from V and 6 bases from J, the junction kept 3 bases outside the gene matches. Germline CDR1 KGHDR, CDR2 SFDVKD.

The chain carries TRBV2 and TRBJ2-2; D is possibly TRBD2 (5 bases). Looked up from germline, CDR1 is SNHLY and CDR2 is FYNNEI. With 0 bases removed from V and 1 base from J, the gap between germline ends came to 6 bases. This CDR3 comprises 15 residues. Here the CDR3 DNA reads TGTGCCAGCAGTGAAGCGGGAGTGAACACCGGGGAGCTGTTTTTT. As protein: CASSEAGVNTGELFF.

This clonotype was counted many times. The J gene is TRBJ2-4, the V gene TRBV12-3 or TRBV12-4; TRBD1 is a possible D gene (6 bases). CDR3 length: 17 amino acids. The V end was cut by 3 bases, the J end by 0 bases, with 15 bases between. The CDR3 region is CASSLAGTRRAKNIQYF. As DNA, the CDR3 is TGTGCCAGCAGTTTGGCCGGGACAAGGAGAGCCAAAAACATTCAGTACTTC.

This clonotype was seen only once. V usage is TRBV5-6 and J usage is TRBJ2-1, with 11 bases fitting TRBD2. The CDR3 contains 15 residues. CDR1 is SGHDT, CDR2 YYEEEE, per germline. Trimming cost V 5 bases and J 7 bases; bases outside gene matches: 8. CDR3 DNA: TGTGCCAGCAGGTTAGCGGGAGGGAGTGGTAATGAGCAGTTCTTC. As protein: CASRLAGGSGNEQFF.

This chain connects TRBV18 to TRBJ2-7; maybe TRBD1 (6 bases). This CDR3 is built from 16 residues. V lost 1 base and J lost 0, with 13 bases in between. Germline CDR1 KGHSH, CDR2 LQKENI. The CDR3 DNA is TGTGCCAGCTCACCACAGCCGGGACATCGCTCCTACGAGCAGTACTTC. As protein: CASSPQPGHRSYEQYF. The whole variable domain, filled in from reference TRBV18 and TRBJ2-7, reads NAGVMQNPRHLVRRRGQEARLRCSPMKGHSHVYWYRQLPEEGLKFMVYLQKENIIDESGMPKERFSAEFPKEGPSILRIQQVVRGDSAAYFCASSPQPGHRSYEQYFGPGTRLTVT.

The sample holds a few counts of this clonotype. This chain uses TRBV20-1 with TRBJ2-7; 12 bases line up with TRBD2. This CDR3 contains 18 residues. Germline lookup yields CDR1 DFQATT and CDR2 SNEGSKA (reference sequence). V lost 4 bases to trimming and J lost 4 bases; unmatched junction nucleotides: 17. The CDR3 here is CSATGTRLAGGLVYEQYF. The CDR3 bases are TGCAGTGCTACAGGGACTAGGCTAGCGGGAGGGCTAGTATACGAGCAGTACTTC.

This clonotype was observed a few times. The CDR3: CASSVGGLNQPQHF. Here the CDR3 DNA reads TGTGCCAGCAGCGTCGGGGGGCTAAATCAGCCCCAGCATTTT. The V call is TRBV28, the J call TRBJ1-5; possible D gene TRBD1, 6 bases. V was clipped by 6 bases and J by 4 bases, with 13 bases between them. The germline V gene has CDR1 MDHEN and CDR2 SYDVKM. This CDR3 has 14 residues.

This clonotype came up many times. V and J are TRBV7-2 and TRBJ1-1; D is undetermined. Trimming removed 1 base at V and 1 base at J, with 7 bases between. Germline-derived CDR1 and CDR2 are SGHTA and FQGNSA. The CDR3 runs to 14 residues. The CDR3 here is CASSLDGKNTEAFF. In DNA form, the CDR3 reads TGTGCCAGCAGCTTAGATGGGAAGAACACTGAAGCTTTCTTT. Using reference TRBV7-2 and TRBJ1-1 for the parts outside the CDR3, the full variable domain is GAGVSQSPSNKVTEKGKDVELRCDPISGHTALYWYRQSLGQGLEFLIYFQGNSAPDKSGLPSDRFSAERTGGSVSTLTIQRTQQEDSAVYLCASSLDGKNTEAFFGQGTRLTVV.

V is TRBV4-3 and J is TRBJ2-1, with 12 bases fitting TRBD2. CDR1 and CDR2 (germline): LGHNA, YSLEER. This CDR3 spans 17 amino acids. The trim removed 4 bases at V and 8 bases at J, leaving 12 bases unmatched. CDR3 sequence: CASSRRLAGAPRDEQFF. CDR3 in DNA: TGCGCCAGCAGCCGCCGACTAGCGGGAGCCCCACGCGATGAGCAGTTCTTC.

The sample holds one count of this clonotype. The CDR3: CASSPETGTGQPQHF. Here the CDR3 DNA reads TGTGCCAGCAGCCCTGAGACAGGGACGGGGCAGCCCCAGCATTTT. This chain connects TRBV4-2 to TRBJ1-5; 7 bases fit TRBD1. The CDR3 totals 15 residues. The junction had 10 bases not matched to a gene; V was cut back by 4 bases and J by 7 bases. Germline lookup yields CDR1 LGHNA and CDR2 YNFKEQ.

This clonotype has more than one count but fewer than ten. The genes are TRBV9 and TRBJ2-1; TRBD2 agrees at 9 bases. The V gene end was trimmed by 4 bases and the J gene end by 6 bases; junction bases not matched to a gene: 11. The CDR3 runs to 16 residues. The germline V gene has CDR1 SGDLS and CDR2 YYNGEE. Here the CDR3 DNA reads TGTGCCAGCAGCCCCCGCCTTAGCGGGAGTGGCAATGAGCAGTTCTTC. Amino acid sequence: CASSPRLSGSGNEQFF.

This chain uses TRBV4-3 with TRBJ2-6; TRBD1 is a possible D gene (6 bases). The V gene lost 0 bases and the J gene lost 4 bases, with 10 bases spanning the gap. CDR3 size: 16 residues. From germline, CDR1 is LGHNA and CDR2 YSLEER. This CDR3 is CASSQDTGYGANVLTF. CDR3 in DNA: TGCGCCAGCAGCCAAGATACAGGGTACGGGGCCAACGTCCTGACTTTC.

This chain connects TRBV5-6 to TRBJ2-1; no clear D gene. Trimming shortened V by 0 bases and J by 4 bases, and 17 bases separated the two germline ends. Germline V lookup: CDR1 SGHDT, CDR2 YYEEEE. There are 17 residues in the CDR3. The CDR3 loop is CASSLVVLVEKYNEQFF. The CDR3 nucleotides read TGTGCCAGCAGCTTGGTAGTCCTAGTTGAAAAATACAATGAGCAGTTCTTC.

The sample holds a few counts of this clonotype. This chain links TRBV5-1 with TRBJ2-1; TRBD2 matches 11 bases. Per germline, CDR1 SGHRS and CDR2 YFSETQ. Trimming at V came to 3 bases and at J to 3 bases, leaving 8 bases not matched to a gene. CDR3 size: 17 residues. The CDR3 loop reads CASSWFPGLADYNEQFF. CDR3 DNA sequence: TGCGCCAGCAGCTGGTTTCCGGGACTAGCGGACTACAATGAGCAGTTCTTC.

This rearrangement joins TRBV28 to TRBJ2-1; 8 nucleotides line up with TRBD1. The CDR3 is 15 residues long. Germline trimming cut 3 bases from V and 5 bases from J; bases unmatched to any gene: 6. The V gene's germline CDR1 is MDHEN and CDR2 SYDVKM. The CDR3 here is CASSFGDRPNNEQFF. CDR3 nucleotide sequence: TGTGCCAGCAGTTTCGGGGACAGGCCTAACAATGAGCAGTTCTTC.